This T cell receptor beta chain was recovered during a study of cytomegalovirus exposure and HLA in healthy donors. Donors came from a validation cohort of over a hundred subjects, distinct from the first 666-subject cohort. Sequenced by immunoSEQ multiplex PCR; TCRdb stores in-frame clones only, minus some. The table has 220,000 or so clones, 75% to 95% seen once. This CDR3 is 14 amino acids long. Germline loops: CDR1 SNHLY, CDR2 FYNNEI. V shed 8 bases, J shed 5 bases, and the junction held 10 bases outside the gene matches. Study results and caveats: The study flagged about 160 TCR beta chains as cytomegalovirus-associated. Many donors shared some public TCRs, even though most TCR sequences were rare. According to a subsequent analysis, TCR clusters from the first cohort were inclined to appear together in the 120 validation repertoires.

This clone was seen only a few times. Its target is not known. The sequenced sample was PBMCs. This chain joins TRBV2 and TRBJ2-7, with 9 bases lining up with TRBD1. The TCR comes from a woman between 18 and 29 years old in good health and CMV-seronegative. The CDR3 reads CASGGTGKPNEQYF. DNA of the CDR3: TGTGCCAGCGGCGGGACAGGGAAGCCCAACGAGCAGTACTTC. Full variable domain (remainder filled in from reference TRBV2 and TRBJ2-7): EPEVTQTPSHQVTQMGQEVILRCVPISNHLYFYWYRQILGQKVEFLVSFYNNEISEKSEIFDDQFSVERPDGSNFTLKIRSTKLEDSAMYFCASGGTGKPNEQYFGPGTRLTVT.